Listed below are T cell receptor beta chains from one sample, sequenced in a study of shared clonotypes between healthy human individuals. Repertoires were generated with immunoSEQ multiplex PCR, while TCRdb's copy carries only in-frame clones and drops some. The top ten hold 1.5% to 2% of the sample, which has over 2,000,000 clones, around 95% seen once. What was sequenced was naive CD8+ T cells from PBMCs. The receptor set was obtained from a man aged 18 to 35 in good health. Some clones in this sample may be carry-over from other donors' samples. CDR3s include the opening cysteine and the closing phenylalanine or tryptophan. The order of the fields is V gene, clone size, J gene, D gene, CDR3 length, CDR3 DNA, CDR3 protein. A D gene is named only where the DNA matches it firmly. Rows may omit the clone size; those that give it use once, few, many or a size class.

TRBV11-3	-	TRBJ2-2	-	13	TGTGCCAGCAGCTCTGGACGGGGCGGGGAGCTGTTTTTT	CASSSGRGGELFF
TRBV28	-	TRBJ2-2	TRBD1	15	TGTGCCAGCAGACACAGGGGGCCGATCACCGGGGAGCTGTTTTTT	CASRHRGPITGELFF
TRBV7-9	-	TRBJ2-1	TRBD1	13	TGTGCCAGCGGGACAGCTTTGGTTTATGAGCAGTTCTTC	CASGTALVYEQFF
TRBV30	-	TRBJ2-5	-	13	TGTGCCTGGAGCGGGAGCGTCCAAGAGACCCAGTACTTC	CAWSGSVQETQYF
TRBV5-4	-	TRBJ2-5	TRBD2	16	TGTGCCAGCAGCACCCGGACTAGCGGGATACGAGAGACCCAGTACTTC	CASSTRTSGIRETQYF
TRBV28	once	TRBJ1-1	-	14	TGTGCCAGCACCCAGCCGGGGTACAAGACTGAAGCTTTCTTT	CASTQPGYKTEAFF
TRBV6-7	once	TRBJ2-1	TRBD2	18	TGTGCCAGCAGCCCAAAGGGACTAGCGGGAGGGATCCACAATGAGCAGTTCTTC	CASSPKGLAGGIHNEQFF
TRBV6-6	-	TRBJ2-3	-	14	TGTGCCAGCAACGGGCTTGTGGGCACAGATACGCAGTATTTT	CASNGLVGTDTQYF
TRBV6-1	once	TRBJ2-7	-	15	TGTGCCACGAAGGTCACACAGGGGACTTCCTACGAGCAGTACTTC	CATKVTQGTSYEQYF
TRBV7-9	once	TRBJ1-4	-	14	TGTGCCAGCAGCTTATTTGGCACTAATGAAAAACTGTTTTTT	CASSLFGTNEKLFF
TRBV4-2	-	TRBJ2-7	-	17	TGTGCCAGCTCGCCGGGGCCGGCCTTGGGCAGATCCTACGAGCAGTACTTC	CASSPGPALGRSYEQYF
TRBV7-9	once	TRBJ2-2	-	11	TGTGCCAGCAGCTTTCAGGAGGAGCTGTTTTTT	CASSFQEELFF
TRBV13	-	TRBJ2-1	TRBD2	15	TGTGCCAGCAGTCAACGACTAGCCCTTATGAATGAGCAGTTCTTC	CASSQRLALMNEQFF
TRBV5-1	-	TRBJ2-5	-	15	TGCGCCAGCAGCTTGGCCTATACGGGGGGCGAGACCCAGTACTTC	CASSLAYTGGETQYF
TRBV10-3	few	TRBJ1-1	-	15	TGTGCCATCAGTGAGTCCGGCAGGGGAGACACTGAAGCTTTCTTT	CAISESGRGDTEAFF
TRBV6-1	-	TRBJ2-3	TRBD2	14	TGTGCCAGCAGACCTGGGAGGGCCACAGATACGCAGTATTTT	CASRPGRATDTQYF
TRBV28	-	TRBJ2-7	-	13	TGTGCCAGCAGACTAGGGCCGGGCACCGAGCAGTACTTC	CASRLGPGTEQYF
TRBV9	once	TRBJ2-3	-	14	TGTGCCAGCGGGGGCGGCGGGAGCACAGATACGCAGTATTTT	CASGGGGSTDTQYF
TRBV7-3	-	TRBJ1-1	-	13	TGTGCCAGCAGCTTGGGGATGACCTCGAGAGCTTTCTTT	CASSLGMTSRAFF
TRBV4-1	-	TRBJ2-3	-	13	TGCGCCAGCAGCCAAGATGGGGAAGATACGCAGTATTTT	CASSQDGEDTQYF
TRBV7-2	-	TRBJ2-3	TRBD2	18	TGTGCCAGCAGCTCGCACGGGAGACTAGCGCTTAGCACAGATACGCAGTATTTT	CASSSHGRLALSTDTQYF
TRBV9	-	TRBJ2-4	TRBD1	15	TGTGCCAGCAGCTCCCGTGCGGACAGGGTAAACATTCAGTACTTC	CASSSRADRVNIQYF
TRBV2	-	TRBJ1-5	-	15	TGTGCCAGCAGTCATAGGGAATGGGGCAATCAGCCCCAGCATTTT	CASSHREWGNQPQHF
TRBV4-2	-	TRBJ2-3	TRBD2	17	TGTGCCAGCAGCCAAGATAGGCTAGCGGGAGGGCCAGTTACGCAGTATTTT	CASSQDRLAGGPVTQYF
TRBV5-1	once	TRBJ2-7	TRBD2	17	TGCGCCAGCAGCTTGACCGCTAGCGGGAGGGCCTGGTACGAGCAGTACTTC	CASSLTASGRAWYEQYF
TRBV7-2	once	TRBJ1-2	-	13	TGTGCCAGCAGCTTCCTGACCGGAGGGGGCTACACCTTC	CASSFLTGGGYTF